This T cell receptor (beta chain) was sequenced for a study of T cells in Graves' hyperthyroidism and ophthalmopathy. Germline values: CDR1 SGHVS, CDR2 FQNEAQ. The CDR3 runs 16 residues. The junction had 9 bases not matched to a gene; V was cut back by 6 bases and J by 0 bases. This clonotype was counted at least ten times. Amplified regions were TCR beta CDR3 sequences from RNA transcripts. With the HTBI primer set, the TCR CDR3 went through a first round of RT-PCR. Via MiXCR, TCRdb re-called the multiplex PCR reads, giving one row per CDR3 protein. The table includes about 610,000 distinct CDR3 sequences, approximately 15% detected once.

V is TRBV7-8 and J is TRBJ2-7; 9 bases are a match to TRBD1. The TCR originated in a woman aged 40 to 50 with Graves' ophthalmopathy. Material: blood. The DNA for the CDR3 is TGTGCCAGCAGTCAAGCCGGGACAGGGCTCTCCTACGAGCAGTACTTC. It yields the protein CASSQAGTGLSYEQYF.